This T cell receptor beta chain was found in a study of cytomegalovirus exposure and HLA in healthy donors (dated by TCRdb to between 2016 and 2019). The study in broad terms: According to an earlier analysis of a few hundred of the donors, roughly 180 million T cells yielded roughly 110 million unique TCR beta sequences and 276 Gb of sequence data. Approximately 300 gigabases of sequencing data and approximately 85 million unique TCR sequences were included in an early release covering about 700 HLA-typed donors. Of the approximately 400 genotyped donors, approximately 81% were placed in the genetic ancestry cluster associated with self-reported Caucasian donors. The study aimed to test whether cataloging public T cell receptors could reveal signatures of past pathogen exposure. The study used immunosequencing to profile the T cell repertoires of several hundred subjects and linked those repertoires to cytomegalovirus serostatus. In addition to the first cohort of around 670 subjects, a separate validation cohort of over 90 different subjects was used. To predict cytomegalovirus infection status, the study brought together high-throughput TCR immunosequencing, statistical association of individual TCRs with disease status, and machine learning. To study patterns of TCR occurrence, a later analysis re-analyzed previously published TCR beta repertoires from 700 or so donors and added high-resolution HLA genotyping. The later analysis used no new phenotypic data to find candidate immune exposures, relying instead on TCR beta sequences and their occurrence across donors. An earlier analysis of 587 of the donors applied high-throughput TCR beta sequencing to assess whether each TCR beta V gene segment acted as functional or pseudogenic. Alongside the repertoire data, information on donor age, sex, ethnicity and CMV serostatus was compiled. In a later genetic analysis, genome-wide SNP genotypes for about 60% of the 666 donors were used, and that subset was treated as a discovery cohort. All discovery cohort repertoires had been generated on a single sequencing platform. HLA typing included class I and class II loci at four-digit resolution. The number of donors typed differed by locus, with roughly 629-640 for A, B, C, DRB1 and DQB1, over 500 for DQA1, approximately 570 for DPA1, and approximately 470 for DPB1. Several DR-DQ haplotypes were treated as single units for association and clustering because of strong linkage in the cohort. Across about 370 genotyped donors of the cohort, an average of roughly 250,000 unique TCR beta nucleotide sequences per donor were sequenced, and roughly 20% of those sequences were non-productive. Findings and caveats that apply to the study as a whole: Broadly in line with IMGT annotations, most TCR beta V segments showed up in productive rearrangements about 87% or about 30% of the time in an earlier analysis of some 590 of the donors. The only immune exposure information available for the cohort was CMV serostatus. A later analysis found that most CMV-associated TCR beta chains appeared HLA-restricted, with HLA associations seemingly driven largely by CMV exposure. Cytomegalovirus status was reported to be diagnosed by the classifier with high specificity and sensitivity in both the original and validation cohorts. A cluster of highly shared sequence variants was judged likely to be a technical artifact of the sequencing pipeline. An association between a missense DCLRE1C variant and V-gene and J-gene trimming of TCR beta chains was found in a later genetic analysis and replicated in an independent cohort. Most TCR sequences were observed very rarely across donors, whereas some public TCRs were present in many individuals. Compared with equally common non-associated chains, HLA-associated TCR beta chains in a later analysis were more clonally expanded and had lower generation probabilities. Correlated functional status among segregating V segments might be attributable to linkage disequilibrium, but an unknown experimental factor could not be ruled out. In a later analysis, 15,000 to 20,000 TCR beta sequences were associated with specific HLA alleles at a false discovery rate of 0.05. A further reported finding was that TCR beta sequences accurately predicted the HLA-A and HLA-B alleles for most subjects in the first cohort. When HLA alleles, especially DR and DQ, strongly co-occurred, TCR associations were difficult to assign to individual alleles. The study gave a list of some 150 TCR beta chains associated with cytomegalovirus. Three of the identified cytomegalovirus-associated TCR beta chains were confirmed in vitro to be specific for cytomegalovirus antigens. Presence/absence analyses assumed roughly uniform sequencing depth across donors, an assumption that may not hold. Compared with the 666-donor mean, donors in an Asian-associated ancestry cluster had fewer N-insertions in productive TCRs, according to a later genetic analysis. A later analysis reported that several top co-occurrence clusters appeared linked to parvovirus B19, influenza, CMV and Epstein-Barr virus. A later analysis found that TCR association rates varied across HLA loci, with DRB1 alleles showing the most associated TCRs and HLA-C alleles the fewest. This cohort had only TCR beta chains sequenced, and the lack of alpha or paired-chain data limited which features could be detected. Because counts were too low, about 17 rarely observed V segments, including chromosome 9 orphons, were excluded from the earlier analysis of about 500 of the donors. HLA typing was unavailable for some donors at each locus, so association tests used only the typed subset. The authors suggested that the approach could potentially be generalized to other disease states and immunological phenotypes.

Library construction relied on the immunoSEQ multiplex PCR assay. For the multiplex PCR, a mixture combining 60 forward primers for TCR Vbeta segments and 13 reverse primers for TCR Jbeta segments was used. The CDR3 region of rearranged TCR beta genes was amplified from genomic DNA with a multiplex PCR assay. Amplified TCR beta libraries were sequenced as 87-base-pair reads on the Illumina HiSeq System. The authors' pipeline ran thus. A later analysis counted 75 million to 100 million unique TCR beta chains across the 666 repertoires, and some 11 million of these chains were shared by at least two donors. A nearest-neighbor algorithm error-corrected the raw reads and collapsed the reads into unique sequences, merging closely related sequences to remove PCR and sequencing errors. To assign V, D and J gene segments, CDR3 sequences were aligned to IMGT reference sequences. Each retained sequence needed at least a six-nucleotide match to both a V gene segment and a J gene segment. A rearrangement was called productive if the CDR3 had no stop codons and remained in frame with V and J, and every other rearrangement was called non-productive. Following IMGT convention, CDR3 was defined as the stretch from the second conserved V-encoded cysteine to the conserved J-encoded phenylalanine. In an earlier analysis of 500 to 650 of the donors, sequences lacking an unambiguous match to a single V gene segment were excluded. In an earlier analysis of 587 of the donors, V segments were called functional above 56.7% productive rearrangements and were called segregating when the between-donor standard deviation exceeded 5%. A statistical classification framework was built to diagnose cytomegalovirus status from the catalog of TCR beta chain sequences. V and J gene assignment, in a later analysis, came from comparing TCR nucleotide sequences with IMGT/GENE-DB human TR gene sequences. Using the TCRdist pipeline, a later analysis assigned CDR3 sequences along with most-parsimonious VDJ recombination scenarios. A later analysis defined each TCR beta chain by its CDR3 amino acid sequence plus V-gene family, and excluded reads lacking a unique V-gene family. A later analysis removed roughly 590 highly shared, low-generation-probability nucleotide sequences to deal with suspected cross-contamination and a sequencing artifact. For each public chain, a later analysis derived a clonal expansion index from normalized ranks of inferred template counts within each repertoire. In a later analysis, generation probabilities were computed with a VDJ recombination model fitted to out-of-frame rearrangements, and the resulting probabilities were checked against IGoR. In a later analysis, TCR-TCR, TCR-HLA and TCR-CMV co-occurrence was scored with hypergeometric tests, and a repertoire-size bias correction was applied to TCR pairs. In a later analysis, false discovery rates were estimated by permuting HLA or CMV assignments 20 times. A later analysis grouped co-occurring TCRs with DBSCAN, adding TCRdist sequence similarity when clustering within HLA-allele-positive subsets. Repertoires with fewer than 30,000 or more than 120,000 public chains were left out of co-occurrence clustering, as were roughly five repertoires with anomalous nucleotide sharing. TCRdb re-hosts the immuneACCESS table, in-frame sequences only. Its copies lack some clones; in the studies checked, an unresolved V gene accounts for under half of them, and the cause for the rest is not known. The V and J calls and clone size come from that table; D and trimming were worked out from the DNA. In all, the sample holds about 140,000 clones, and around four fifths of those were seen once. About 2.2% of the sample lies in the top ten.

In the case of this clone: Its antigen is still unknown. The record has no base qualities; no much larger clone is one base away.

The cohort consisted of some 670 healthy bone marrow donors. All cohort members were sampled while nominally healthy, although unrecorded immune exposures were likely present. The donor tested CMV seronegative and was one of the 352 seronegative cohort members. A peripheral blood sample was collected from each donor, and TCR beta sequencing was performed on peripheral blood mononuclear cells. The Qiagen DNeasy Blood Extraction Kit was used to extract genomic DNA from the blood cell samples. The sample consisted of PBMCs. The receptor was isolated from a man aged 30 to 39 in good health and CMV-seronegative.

At the DNA level, the sequence is TGTGCCAGCAGTTCGAATAGCGGGGGGGCTTCCGAGCAGTACTTC. This encodes CASSSNSGGASEQYF. This receptor chain uses TRBV27 and TRBJ2-7, with 11 central nucleotides matching TRBD2. CDR1 and CDR2 are read off the germline V gene (reference sequence) as MNHEY and SMNVEV. V is pruned by 4 bases and J by 6 bases, leaving 8 bases of the junction without a gene match. The CDR3 starts with the cysteine, ends with the phenylalanine, and has 15 residues. Left in the record is the CDR3 DNA by itself, 45 bases read in frame from the first base.